This passage covers 24 T cell receptor beta chains from one sample sequenced in a study of vaccination and CD4 T cells after COVID-19. No antigen has been identified for these receptors. Treatment given: 10-day PBMC culture with coronavirus spike peptide pools or control peptides (ViraFEST assay). An Oncomine TCR Beta short-read assay was used to sequence the DNA from cultured CD4+ T cells. TCRdb fed the PCR reads into MiXCR, producing one record per CDR3 protein. The sample carries more than 7,500 distinct CDR3 sequences, 55% recorded once. What was sequenced was CD4+ T cells from blood, cultured in vitro. The source is a human donor who had recovered from COVID-19.

In its sample, this clonotype was seen a few times. V gene TRBV20-1 combines with J gene TRBJ2-3; TRBD2 agrees at 12 bases. V shed 2 bases and J 0 bases; nucleotides not matched to a gene: 15. The CDR3 runs to 20 residues. Germline V gene sequence: CDR1 DFQATT, CDR2 SNEGSKA (reference sequence). CDR3 sequence reads: CSARRRRTSGELTSTDTQYF. The CDR3 DNA reads as TGCAGTGCTAGACGAAGGCGGACTAGCGGGGAGTTAACTAGCACAGATACGCAGTATTTT.

This clonotype ranks as medium-sized (0.01 to 0.1%). The chain recombines TRBV12-3 or TRBV12-4 with TRBJ2-7, with D perhaps matching TRBD1 (6 bases). V shed 8 bases and J shed 4 bases, with 12 bases lying between them. The CDR3 has 12 amino acids. CDR3 sequence (DNA): TGTGCCAGCGCGCCGGACAGTTACGAGCAGTACTTC. Translated, it gives CASAPDSYEQYF.

The rearrangement uses TRBV12-3 or TRBV12-4 and TRBJ1-2; D may be TRBD1 (6 bases). The germline V and J ends were trimmed by 6 bases and 2 bases, with 16 bases remaining between them. The CDR3 sequence is 15 residues long. As DNA, the CDR3 is TGTGCCAGCAGCCCAGCACAGGGTTCCAACTATGGCTACACCTTC. This sequence encodes CASSPAQGSNYGYTF.

This clonotype turned up a few times. The CDR3 here is CASSRMNTEAFF. The CDR3 DNA reads TGTGCCAGCAGTCGTATGAACACTGAAGCTTTCTTT. The rearrangement uses TRBV7-9 and TRBJ1-1; D is unresolved. The germline V gene encodes CDR1 SEHNR and CDR2 FQNEAQ (reference sequence). This CDR3 spans 12 amino acids. The ends were cut back, 6 bases at V and 0 bases at J, with 5 bases in the middle.

V usage is TRBV20-1 and J usage is TRBJ2-1; TRBD2 matches 7 bases. This CDR3 has 16 residues. Germline-derived CDR1 and CDR2 are DFQATT and SNEGSKA (reference sequence). V trimming: 6 bases; J trimming: 0 bases; junction bases outside the gene matches: 11. The CDR3 protein is CSAPPRGGGSYNEQFF. DNA of the CDR3: TGCAGTGCCCCCCCCCGGGGCGGGGGCTCCTACAATGAGCAGTTCTTC.

This clonotype has just a few counts. The chain couples TRBV7-2 to TRBJ1-1; D ambiguous. This CDR3 has 13 residues. Germline V gene lookup returns CDR1 SGHTA and CDR2 FQGNSA. V lost 6 bases, J lost 0 bases, and 8 bases lay in between. For the CDR3, the DNA is TGTGCCAGCAGAGAAGACATGAACACTGAAGCTTTCTTT. Its protein product is CASREDMNTEAFF.

The V call is TRBV19, the J call TRBJ1-6; TRBD1 matches 7 bases. Germline V gene sequence: CDR1 LNHDA, CDR2 SQIVND (reference sequence). With 4 bases clipped from V and 6 bases from J, the junction kept 9 bases outside the gene matches. The CDR3 has 16 amino acids. The CDR3 DNA follows: TGTGCCAGTAGTAACCGACAGGGTGGGAGTAATTCACCCCTCCACTTT. Amino acids: CASSNRQGGSNSPLHF.

The J gene is TRBJ1-5, the V gene TRBV2; the D is unclear. Deletions cut 5 bases from V and 0 bases from J, with 11 bases between. Germline assignment: CDR1 SNHLY and CDR2 FYNNEI. There are 15 residues in the CDR3. CDR3: CASSRGGPSNQPQHF. The CDR3 region has the DNA TGTGCCAGCAGTCGGGGAGGTCCTAGCAATCAGCCCCAGCATTTT.

Here the CDR3 DNA reads TGCAGTGCTAGTATAGGGGGCGGCCAGCCCCAGCATTTT. This codes for CSASIGGGQPQHF. This chain connects TRBV20-1 to TRBJ1-5, with TRBD1 matching over 7 bases. CDR1 DFQATT and CDR2 SNEGSKA come from the germline V gene (reference sequence). V dropped 3 bases and J dropped 7; count of bases not matched to a gene: 6. CDR3 length equals 13 residues.

The gene calls are TRBV12-3 or TRBV12-4 and TRBJ1-2; 7 bases are a match to TRBD1. The CDR3 contains 13 residues. Trimming removed 5 bases from V and 8 bases from J; junction bases left unmatched: 8. In nucleotides, the CDR3 is TGTGCCAGCAGTCCCCAGACAGGGCAAGGCTACACCTTC. It is translated as CASSPQTGQGYTF.

This clonotype was counted a few times. The V gene is TRBV15, the J gene TRBJ1-2; the match to TRBD1 covers 7 bases. This CDR3 contains 14 residues. Germline CDR1 and CDR2: LNHNV and YYDKDF (reference sequence). Unmatched junction bases numbered 0, after V lost 0 bases and J lost 2 bases. The CDR3 sequence is CATSREGQNYGYTF. In DNA form, the CDR3 reads TGTGCCACCAGCAGAGAGGGACAGAACTATGGCTACACCTTC. Full variable domain (missing parts from reference TRBV15 and TRBJ1-2): DAMVIQNPRYQVTQFGKPVTLSCSQTLNHNVMYWYQQKSSQAPKLLFHYYDKDFNNEADTPDNFQSRRPNTSFCFLDIRSPGLGDTAMYLCATSREGQNYGYTFGSGTRLTVV.

The rearrangement joins TRBV7-9 to TRBJ1-3; D possibly corresponds to TRBD1 (5 bases). V was trimmed by 1 base and J by 3 bases, leaving 7 bases between them. This CDR3 comprises 14 residues. Germline CDR1 SEHNR, CDR2 FQNEAQ (reference sequence). CDR3 amino acids: CASSLGGDGNTIYF. The CDR3 coding sequence is TGTGCCAGCAGCTTAGGAGGGGATGGAAACACCATATATTTT.

The sample holds one count of this clonotype. The chain employs TRBV6-1 and TRBJ2-7; 7 bases match TRBD1. J gave up 4 bases and V 6 bases, and 6 bases lay outside the gene matches. This CDR3 comprises 13 residues. Germline CDR1 reads MNHNS; CDR2 reads SASEGT. As DNA, the CDR3 is TGTGCCAGCAGGCCGACAGGGAGTTACGAGCAGTACTTC. Its protein is CASRPTGSYEQYF.

The CDR3 nucleotides read TGTGCCAGCAGCTTAGCCGTTCAGGGGGCCGGGGAGCTGTTTTTT. Its protein product is CASSLAVQGAGELFF. The chain has TRBV7-8 and TRBJ2-2; 7 positions agree with TRBD1. Germline V gene data show CDR1 as SGHVS and CDR2 as FQNEAQ. With 0 bases clipped from V and 6 bases from J, the junction kept 4 bases outside the gene matches. The length of the CDR3 is 15 residues. Variable domain in full (rest from reference TRBV7-8 and TRBJ2-2): GAGVSQSPRYKVAKRGQDVALRCDPISGHVSLFWYQQALGQGPEFLTYFQNEAQLDKSGLPSDRFFAERPEGSVSTLKIQRTQQEDSAVYLCASSLAVQGAGELFFGEGSRLTVL.

The gene calls are TRBV7-2 and TRBJ2-4; D might be TRBD2 (5 bases). The CDR3 has 14 residues. V was pared by 4 bases and J by 6 bases, with 13 bases between. Germline V gives CDR1 SGHTA, CDR2 FQGNSA. CDR3 sequence (DNA): TGTGCCAGCAGCTGGAAGGCAGGAGGAAACATTCAGTACTTC. Residues: CASSWKAGGNIQYF.

The V gene is TRBV6-1, the J gene TRBJ2-1; D gene ambiguous. The CDR3 is made up of 15 amino acids. Trimming removed 2 bases from V and 7 bases from J, with 15 bases in between. Per the germline V gene, CDR1 is MNHNS and CDR2 is SASEGT. The CDR3 sequence: CASSEWVKIPNEQFF. The CDR3 region has the DNA TGTGCCAGCAGTGAATGGGTTAAAATACCGAATGAGCAGTTCTTC.

The V and J genes are TRBV20-1 and TRBJ1-1, with 7 bases identical to TRBD1. CDR3 length equals 14 residues. V shed 6 bases and J 1 base; nucleotides not matched to a gene: 8. Germline CDR1 and CDR2: DFQATT and SNEGSKA (reference sequence). The CDR3, as DNA: TGCAGTGCCAGGGGACAGACTGCGAACACTGAAGCTTTCTTT. Encoded protein: CSARGQTANTEAFF.

The chain carries TRBV30 and TRBJ2-2, with D perhaps matching TRBD1 (5 bases). Germline-derived CDR1 and CDR2 are GTSNPN and SVGIG (reference sequence). V was shortened by 4 bases and J by 4 bases, with 10 bases between the two germline ends. This CDR3 has 13 residues. The CDR3 DNA reads TGTGCCTGGAATCCTCAGGGCACCGGGGAGCTGTTTTTT. This translates into CAWNPQGTGELFF.

This clonotype was seen more than once but under ten times. This chain joins TRBV27 and TRBJ1-6, with D perhaps matching TRBD1 (5 bases). Per germline, CDR1 MNHEY and CDR2 SMNVEV (reference sequence). The germline V and J ends were trimmed by 9 bases and 5 bases, with 14 bases remaining between them. The CDR3 contains 14 residues. The CDR3 reads CASRLGVDNSPLHF. The CDR3 DNA reads TGTGCCAGTCGGCTGGGGGTGGATAATTCACCCCTCCACTTT.

The rearrangement uses TRBV12-3 or TRBV12-4 and TRBJ1-5; the D gene is possibly TRBD1 (6 bases). V was clipped by 3 bases and J by 0 bases, with 9 bases between them. This CDR3 is built from 15 residues. Written as DNA, the CDR3 is TGTGCCAGCAGTTTGACCAGGGGTAGCAATCAGCCCCAGCATTTT. It codes for CASSLTRGSNQPQHF.

Comment on this clonotype: One end of the junction varies from germline; a read error may be responsible. The gene calls are TRBV6-1 and TRBJ2-7; D unclear. The CDR3 length is 12 residues. In germline, CDR1 is MNHNS, CDR2 SASEGT. CDR3 amino acids: CASREASYEQYF. DNA of the CDR3: TGTGCCAGCAGAGAAGCCTCCTACGAGCAGTACTTC.

The chain has TRBV20-1 and TRBJ2-4; 9 bases fit TRBD1. This CDR3 spans 15 amino acids. Germline lookup yields CDR1 DFQATT and CDR2 SNEGSKA (reference sequence). V was clipped by 3 bases and J by 7 bases; unmatched bases: 10. CDR3 DNA sequence: TGCAGTGCTAGCGGGGCCCCGGGACAGGGTAACATTCAGTACTTC. It specifies CSASGAPGQGNIQYF.

V and J are TRBV19 and TRBJ1-1, with a possible D match to TRBD1 (5 bases). From germline, CDR1 is LNHDA and CDR2 SQIVND (reference sequence). The V end lost 5 bases, the J end lost 9 bases, and 25 bases lay between the germline ends. This CDR3 comprises 16 residues. The CDR3: CASSSGTTTRIPKAFF. Written as DNA, the CDR3 is TGTGCCAGTAGTTCTGGGACCACCACACGTATACCCAAAGCTTTCTTT.

The chain carries TRBV10-3 and TRBJ2-7; the D is unclear. The CDR3 totals 12 residues. CDR1 is ENHRY and CDR2 is SYGVKD in the germline V gene. The V gene lost 0 bases and the J gene lost 9 bases, with 9 bases spanning the gap. Here the CDR3 DNA reads TGTGCCATCAGTGAGTCGAAACACGGGCAGTACTTC. Translation gives CAISESKHGQYF.